This TCR beta chain came from a study of T cells in Graves' hyperthyroidism and ophthalmopathy. This clonotype has ten or more counts. Researchers took RNA transcripts and amplified the TCR beta CDR3 regions from them. With the HTBI primer set, the TCR CDR3 went through a first round of RT-PCR. MiXCR was run by TCRdb on the multiplex PCR reads, yielding one entry per CDR3 protein. The sample includes about half a million distinct CDR3 sequences, roughly 20% of them seen just once. Fresh peripheral blood, 8 to 10 ml, was the source of the PBMCs. The CDR3 is 10 residues long. Germline V lookup: CDR1 MNHNS, CDR2 SASEGT. The V end lost 6 bases, the J end lost 10 bases, and 9 bases lay between the germline ends.

Material for sequencing was blood. The TCR was taken from a man aged 18 to 29 with Graves' hyperthyroidism. This chain connects TRBV6-1 to TRBJ1-1; no clear D gene. The CDR3, as DNA: TGTGCCAGCAGCCCCTTGACAGCTTTCTTT. This sequence encodes CASSPLTAFF.